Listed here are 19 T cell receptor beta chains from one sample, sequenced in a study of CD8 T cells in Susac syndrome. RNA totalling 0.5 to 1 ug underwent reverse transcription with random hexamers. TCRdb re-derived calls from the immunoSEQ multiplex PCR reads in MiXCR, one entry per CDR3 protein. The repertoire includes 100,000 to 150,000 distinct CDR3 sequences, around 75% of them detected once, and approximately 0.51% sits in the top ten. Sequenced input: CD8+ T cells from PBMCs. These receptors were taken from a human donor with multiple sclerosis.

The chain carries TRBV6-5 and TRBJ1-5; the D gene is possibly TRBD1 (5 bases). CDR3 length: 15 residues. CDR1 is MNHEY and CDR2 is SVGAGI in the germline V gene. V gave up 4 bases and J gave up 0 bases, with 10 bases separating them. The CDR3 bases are TGTGCCAGCAGTTCGGGGGGTTATAGCAATCAGCCCCAGCATTTT. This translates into CASSSGGYSNQPQHF.

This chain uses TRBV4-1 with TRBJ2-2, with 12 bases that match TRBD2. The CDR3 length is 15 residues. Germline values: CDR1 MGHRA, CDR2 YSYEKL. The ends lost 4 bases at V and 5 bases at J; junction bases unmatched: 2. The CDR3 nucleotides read TGCGCCAGCAGCCCGGGGACTAGCGGGACCGGGGAGCTGTTTTTT. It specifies CASSPGTSGTGELFF.

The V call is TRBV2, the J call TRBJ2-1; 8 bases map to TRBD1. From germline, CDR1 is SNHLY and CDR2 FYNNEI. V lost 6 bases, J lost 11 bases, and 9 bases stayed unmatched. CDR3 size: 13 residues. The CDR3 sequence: CASRDREDLKQFF. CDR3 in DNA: TGTGCCAGCAGGGACAGGGAAGACCTTAAGCAGTTCTTC.

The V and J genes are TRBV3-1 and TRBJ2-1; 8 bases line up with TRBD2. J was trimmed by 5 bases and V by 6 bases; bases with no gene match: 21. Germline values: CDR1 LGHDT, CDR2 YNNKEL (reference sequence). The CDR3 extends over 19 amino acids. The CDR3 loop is CASRGEIGRCGTRDNEQFF. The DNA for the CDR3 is TGTGCCAGCAGGGGGGAGATAGGGCGGTGCGGGACTAGGGACAATGAGCAGTTCTTC.

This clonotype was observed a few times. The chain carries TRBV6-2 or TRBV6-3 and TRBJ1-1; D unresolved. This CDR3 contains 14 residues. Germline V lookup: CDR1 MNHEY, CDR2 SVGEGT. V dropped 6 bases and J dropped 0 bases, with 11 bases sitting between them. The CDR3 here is CASSPLGLNTEAFF. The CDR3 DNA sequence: TGTGCCAGCAGCCCCCTTGGGTTGAACACTGAAGCTTTCTTT.

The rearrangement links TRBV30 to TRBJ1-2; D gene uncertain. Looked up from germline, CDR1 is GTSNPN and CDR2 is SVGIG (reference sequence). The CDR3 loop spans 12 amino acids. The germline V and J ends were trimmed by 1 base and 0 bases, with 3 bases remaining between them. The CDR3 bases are TGTGCCTGGAGTGGCACTAACTATGGCTACACCTTC. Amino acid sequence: CAWSGTNYGYTF.

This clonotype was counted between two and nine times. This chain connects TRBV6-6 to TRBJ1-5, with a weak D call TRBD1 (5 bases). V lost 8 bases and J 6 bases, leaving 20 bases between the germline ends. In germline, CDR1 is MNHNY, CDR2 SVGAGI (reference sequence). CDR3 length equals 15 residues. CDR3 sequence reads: CASFYSRGSGQPQHF. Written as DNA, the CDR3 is TGTGCCAGCTTCTATAGCCGGGGGTCGGGTCAGCCCCAGCATTTT.

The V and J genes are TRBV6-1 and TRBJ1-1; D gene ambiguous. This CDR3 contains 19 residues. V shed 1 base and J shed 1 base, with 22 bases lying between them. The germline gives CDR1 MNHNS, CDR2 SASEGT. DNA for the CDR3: TGTGCCAGCAGTGAAGAAAACGCGGGGTACATCGGCACGAACACTGAAGCTTTCTTT. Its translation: CASSEENAGYIGTNTEAFF.

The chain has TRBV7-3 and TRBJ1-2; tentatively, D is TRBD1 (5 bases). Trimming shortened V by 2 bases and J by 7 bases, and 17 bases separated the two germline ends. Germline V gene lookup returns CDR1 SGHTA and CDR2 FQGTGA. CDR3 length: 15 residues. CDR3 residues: CASSLSHTGAVGYTF. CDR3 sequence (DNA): TGTGCCAGCAGCTTATCCCATACTGGGGCGGTTGGCTACACCTTC.

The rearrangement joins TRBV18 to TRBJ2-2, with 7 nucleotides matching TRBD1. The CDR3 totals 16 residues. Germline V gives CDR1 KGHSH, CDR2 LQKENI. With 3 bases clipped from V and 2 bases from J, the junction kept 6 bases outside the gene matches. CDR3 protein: CASSPTGTRNTGELFF. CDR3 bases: TGTGCCAGCTCACCGACAGGGACCCGCAACACCGGGGAGCTGTTTTTT.

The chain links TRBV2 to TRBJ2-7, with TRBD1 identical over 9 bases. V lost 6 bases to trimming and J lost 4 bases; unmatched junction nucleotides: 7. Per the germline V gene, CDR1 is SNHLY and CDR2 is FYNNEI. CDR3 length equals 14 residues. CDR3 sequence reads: CASSGGTGRYEQYF. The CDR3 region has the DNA TGTGCCAGCAGCGGGGGGACAGGGAGGTACGAGCAGTACTTC.

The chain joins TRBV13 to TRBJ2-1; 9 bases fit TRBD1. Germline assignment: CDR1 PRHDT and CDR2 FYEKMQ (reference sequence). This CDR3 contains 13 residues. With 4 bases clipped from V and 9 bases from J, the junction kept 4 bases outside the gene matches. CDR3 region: CASSSDRGSEQFF. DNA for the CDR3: TGTGCCAGCAGCTCGGACAGGGGAAGTGAGCAGTTCTTC.

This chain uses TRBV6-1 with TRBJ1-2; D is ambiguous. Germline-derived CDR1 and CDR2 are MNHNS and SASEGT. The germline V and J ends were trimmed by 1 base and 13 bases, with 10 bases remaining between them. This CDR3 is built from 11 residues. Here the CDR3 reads CASSEERGPTF. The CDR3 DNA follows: TGTGCCAGCAGTGAAGAGCGAGGGCCCACCTTC.

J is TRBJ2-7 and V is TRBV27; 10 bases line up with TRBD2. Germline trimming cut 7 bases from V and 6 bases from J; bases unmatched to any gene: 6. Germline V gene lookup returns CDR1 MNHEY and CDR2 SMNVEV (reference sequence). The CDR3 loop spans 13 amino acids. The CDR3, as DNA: TGTGCCAGCAAAAGCGGGGGGGCCTCCGAGCAGTACTTC. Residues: CASKSGGASEQYF.

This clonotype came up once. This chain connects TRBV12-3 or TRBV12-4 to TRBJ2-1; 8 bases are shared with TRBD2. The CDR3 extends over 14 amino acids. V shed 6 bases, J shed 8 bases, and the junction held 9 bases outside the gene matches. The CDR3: CASRDSGSFDEQFF. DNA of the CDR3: TGTGCCAGCAGGGACAGCGGGAGTTTCGATGAGCAGTTCTTC.

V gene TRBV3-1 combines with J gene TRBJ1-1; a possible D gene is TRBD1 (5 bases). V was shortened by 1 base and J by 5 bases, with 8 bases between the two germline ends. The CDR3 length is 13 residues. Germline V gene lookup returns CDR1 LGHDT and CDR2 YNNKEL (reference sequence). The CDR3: CASSQGGVTEAFF. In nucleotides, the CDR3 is TGTGCCAGCAGCCAAGGAGGGGTTACTGAAGCTTTCTTT. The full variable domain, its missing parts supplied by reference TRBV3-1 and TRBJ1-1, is DTAVSQTPKYLVTQMGNDKSIKCEQNLGHDTMYWYKQDSKKFLKIMFSYNNKELIINETVPNRFSPKSPDKAHLNLHINSLELGDSAVYFCASSQGGVTEAFFGQGTRLTVV.

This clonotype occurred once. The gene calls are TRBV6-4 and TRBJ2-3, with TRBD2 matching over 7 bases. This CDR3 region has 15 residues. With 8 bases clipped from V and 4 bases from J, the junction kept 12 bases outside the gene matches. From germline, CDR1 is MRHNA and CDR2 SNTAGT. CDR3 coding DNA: TGTGCCAGCGCGTGGGGCGGGGGAGAATCAGATACGCAGTATTTT. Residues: CASAWGGGESDTQYF.

In DNA, the CDR3 is TGTGCCAGCAGCTTGGGTTCAGGGGAAGCTTTCTTT. This translates into CASSLGSGEAFF. The rearrangement links TRBV5-4 to TRBJ1-1, with a weak D call TRBD1 (5 bases). Germline CDR1 reads SGHNT; CDR2 reads YYREEE (reference sequence). The ends were cut back, 0 bases at V and 8 bases at J, with 8 bases in the middle. The CDR3 has 12 residues.

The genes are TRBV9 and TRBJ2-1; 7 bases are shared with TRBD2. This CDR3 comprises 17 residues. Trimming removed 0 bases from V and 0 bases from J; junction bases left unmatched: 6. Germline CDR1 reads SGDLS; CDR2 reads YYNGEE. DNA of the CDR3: TGTGCCAGCAGCGTAGAGGGGAGGGCTAGCTCCTACAATGAGCAGTTCTTC. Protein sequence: CASSVEGRASSYNEQFF.